Described below is a single TCR beta chain sequence and its context. The antigen it binds to is not known. Base qualities were left out, and no much larger clone turns up one base away. The record originates from a study of control samples from healthy donors and cancer patients (dated by TCRdb to about 2020). The receptor library was made with the immunoSEQ multiplex PCR assay. Entries here come from immuneACCESS through TCRdb and include only in-frame sequences with V and J called. Some clones fail to appear in such tables; in the studies checked, an unresolved V gene covers under half of the shortfall, and the cause of the remainder is unknown. In all, the sample holds about 130,000 clones, and more than 80% of those were seen once. The ten most abundant clones make up over 2% of the sample. Sequenced: blood. The receptor was derived from a man younger than 35 in good health.

At the DNA level, the sequence is TGTGCCAGCAGTTTTTGGCAGCCGGGGGGGGAGCTGTTTTTT. Protein translation: CASSFWQPGGELFF. Recombination connected TRBV27 to TRBJ2-2; the D region possibly corresponds to TRBD2 (5 bases align). The CDR3 goes from the cysteine to the phenylalanine over 14 residues. Kept here is only the CDR3 DNA, which spans 42 bases and is read in frame from base 1. V drops 3 bases and J drops 8 bases, leaving 13 bases in between. Via the germline V gene (reference sequence), CDR1 is MNHEY and CDR2 SMNVEV.